The 23 T cell receptor beta chains below come from one sample, sequenced in a study of shared clonotypes between healthy human individuals. Only in-frame clones appear in the TCRdb table, and some are missing; sequencing was by immunoSEQ multiplex PCR. The repertoire holds millions of clones, 85% to 95% seen once, with 1.1% in the top ten. CD45RO-negative CD8 cells positively selected for CCR7 made up the naive population, which excluded terminally differentiated effector memory CD45RA+ cells. The specimen sequenced was naive CD8+ T cells sorted from blood. The receptors originated from a man between 18 and 29 years old in good health.

The CDR3, as DNA: TGTGCCAGCAGCTTAAACCCCCAGGGCTCCTACGAGCAGTACTTC. As protein: CASSLNPQGSYEQYF. This sequence joins TRBV11-2 and TRBJ2-7; D might be TRBD1 (5 bases). The CDR3 length is 15 residues. The V gene's germline CDR1 is SGHAT and CDR2 FQNNGV. V was shortened by 2 bases and J by 0 bases, with 11 bases between the two germline ends.

This clone has only one observation. The chain combines TRBV15 with TRBJ2-7; 8 bases fit TRBD1. The CDR3 length is 16 residues. After removal of 5 bases from V and 0 bases from J, the junction contained 9 bases not matched to a gene. Looked up from germline, CDR1 is LNHNV and CDR2 is YYDKDF (reference sequence). CDR3 in amino acids: CATSFLGTGPSYEQYF. Here the CDR3 DNA reads TGTGCCACCAGCTTTTTAGGGACAGGTCCCTCCTACGAGCAGTACTTC.

This chain links TRBV4-1 with TRBJ1-1; D ambiguous. This CDR3 has 15 amino acids. Trimming took off 5 bases at V and 2 bases at J, with 15 bases between the two ends. CDR1 is MGHRA and CDR2 is YSYEKL in the germline V gene. CDR3 loop: CASSYRQVPNTEAFF. Written as DNA, the CDR3 is TGCGCCAGCAGCTACCGACAAGTTCCTAACACTGAAGCTTTCTTT.

The chain uses TRBV19 and TRBJ2-7; 13 nucleotides agree with TRBD2. CDR1 LNHDA and CDR2 SQIVND come from the germline V gene (reference sequence). V was clipped by 7 bases and J by 6 bases; unmatched bases: 3. This CDR3 has 13 amino acids. CDR3 in DNA: TGTGCCAGTACGGGACTAGCGGGATCCGAGCAGTACTTC. The encoded protein is CASTGLAGSEQYF.

This clone was picked up one time. CDR3 region: CASSYWPGNQETQYF. The CDR3 DNA is TGTGCCAGCAGTTACTGGCCGGGGAACCAAGAGACCCAGTACTTC. The rearrangement uses TRBV6-6 and TRBJ2-5; a possible D gene is TRBD2 (5 bases). The CDR3 is 15 amino acids. V lost 1 base to trimming and J lost 0 bases, with 9 bases between them. From germline, CDR1 is MNHNY and CDR2 SVGAGI (reference sequence).

V is TRBV7-6 and J is TRBJ2-1, with TRBD2 matching 8 bases. The CDR3 runs to 15 residues. Germline-derived CDR1 and CDR2 are SGHVS and FNYEAQ. V was pared by 4 bases and J by 3 bases, with 5 bases of the junction left unmatched. CDR3 loop: CASSSIAGNYNEQFF. In DNA form, the CDR3 reads TGTGCCAGCAGCTCTATAGCGGGGAACTACAATGAGCAGTTCTTC.

The genes are TRBV6-5 and TRBJ2-7, with TRBD2 as a possible D gene (5 bases). V was cut by 4 bases and J by 5 bases, with 15 bases left in between. Germline V gives CDR1 MNHEY, CDR2 SVGAGI. This CDR3 has 14 residues. CDR3 coding DNA: TGTGCCAGCAGTTCCGGAATAGCGATTAACGAGCAGTACTTC. Encoded protein: CASSSGIAINEQYF.

The chain employs TRBV6-6 and TRBJ1-5; the D gene is possibly TRBD1 (5 bases). The CDR3 runs 14 residues. V lost 7 bases, J lost 7 bases, and 17 bases lay in between. Germline loops: CDR1 MNHNY, CDR2 SVGAGI (reference sequence). CDR3 DNA sequence: TGTGCCAGCACTTCGGGGCAGGCCGGCCAGCCCCAGCATTTT. This codes for CASTSGQAGQPQHF.

V is TRBV7-9 and J is TRBJ2-1; D is uncertain. The CDR3 runs to 13 residues. The V end lost 0 bases, the J end lost 11 bases, and 11 bases lay between the germline ends. The germline V gene encodes CDR1 SEHNR and CDR2 FQNEAQ (reference sequence). CDR3 DNA sequence: TGTGCCAGCAGCTTAGCGGCAGAAAATAAGCAGTTCTTC. It specifies CASSLAAENKQFF. The variable domain in full, completed from reference TRBV7-9 and TRBJ2-1, reads DTGVSQNPRHKITKRGQNVTFRCDPISEHNRLYWYRQTLGQGPEFLTYFQNEAQLEKSRLLSDRFSAERPKGSFSTLEIQRTEQGDSAMYLCASSLAAENKQFFGPGTRLTVL.

The rearrangement links TRBV6-5 to TRBJ2-2; 7 bases map to TRBD2. CDR3 size: 14 residues. Germline assignment: CDR1 MNHEY and CDR2 SVGAGI. V trimming: 2 bases; J trimming: 7 bases; junction bases outside the gene matches: 4. This CDR3 reads CASSYPAGVGELFF. CDR3 coding DNA: TGTGCCAGCAGTTACCCGGCGGGGGTCGGGGAGCTGTTTTTT.

CDR3 in DNA: TGTGCCAGCAGTAGCGACAGGGAACTTTACGAGCAGTACTTC. Its protein product is CASSSDRELYEQYF. This rearrangement joins TRBV7-9 to TRBJ2-7; 7 positions agree with TRBD1. The CDR3 has 14 amino acids. The V and J ends lost 6 bases and 4 bases, in that order; junction bases with no gene match: 9. Germline values: CDR1 SEHNR, CDR2 FQNEAQ (reference sequence).

To note about this clone: This same CDR3 is encoded by further DNA sequences in the sample. The J gene is TRBJ1-2, the V gene TRBV7-9; 9 bases line up with TRBD1. With 5 bases clipped from V and 6 bases from J, the junction kept 4 bases outside the gene matches. From germline, CDR1 is SEHNR and CDR2 FQNEAQ (reference sequence). This CDR3 contains 13 residues. The DNA of the CDR3 is TGTGCCAGCAGCGCCACAGGGGGCGATGGCTACACCTTC. The encoded protein is CASSATGGDGYTF.

The rearrangement joins TRBV9 to TRBJ1-1; D remains ambiguous. The CDR3 contains 15 residues. CDR1 is SGDLS and CDR2 is YYNGEE in the germline V gene. The V end was cut by 0 bases, the J end by 2 bases, with 11 bases between. The CDR3 loop is CASSVEDLLNTEAFF. As DNA, the CDR3 is TGTGCCAGCAGCGTAGAGGACCTACTCAACACTGAAGCTTTCTTT.

V and J are TRBV5-6 and TRBJ2-5, with D hard to call. Trimming took off 7 bases at V and 2 bases at J, with 12 bases between the two ends. The CDR3 contains 13 residues. The germline V gene has CDR1 SGHDT and CDR2 YYEEEE. CDR3 nucleotide sequence: TGTGCCAGCGGACCAGAGTCACAAGAGACCCAGTACTTC. Translating it yields CASGPESQETQYF.

This clone occurred a few times. The rearrangement joins TRBV4-1 to TRBJ1-1; D is possibly TRBD1 (6 bases). V was trimmed by 2 bases and J by 8 bases, leaving 24 bases between them. This CDR3 contains 17 residues. CDR1 and CDR2 from the germline V gene are MGHRA and YSYEKL. The CDR3 DNA sequence: TGCGCCAGCAGCCAACCACAGACAGGCCTCTCTCAAGGGGAAGCTTTCTTT. Translated, it gives CASSQPQTGLSQGEAFF.

This chain uses TRBV19 with TRBJ2-7; 7 positions match TRBD1. Germline CDR1 LNHDA, CDR2 SQIVND (reference sequence). After removal of 6 bases from V and 0 bases from J, the junction contained 5 bases not matched to a gene. The CDR3 is 14 amino acids. The CDR3 here is CASRPDRSSYEQYF. CDR3 DNA: TGTGCCAGTAGGCCGGACAGGTCCTCCTACGAGCAGTACTTC.

The chain links TRBV28 to TRBJ1-3; the match to TRBD1 covers 8 bases. J was trimmed by 0 bases and V by 5 bases; bases with no gene match: 9. Germline V lookup: CDR1 MDHEN, CDR2 SYDVKM. This CDR3 spans 17 amino acids. CDR3 amino acids: CASSPPQGAASGNTIYF. CDR3 DNA sequence: TGTGCCAGCAGTCCTCCCCAGGGGGCGGCCTCTGGAAACACCATATATTTT.

This chain joins TRBV28 and TRBJ2-3, with D uncertain. Trimming took off 1 base at V and 1 base at J, with 9 bases between the two ends. This CDR3 has 15 amino acids. CDR1 is MDHEN, CDR2 SYDVKM, per germline. This CDR3 is CASSLLRPRTDTQYF. CDR3 DNA: TGTGCCAGCAGTTTATTACGGCCCCGCACAGATACGCAGTATTTT.

The genes are TRBV6-1 and TRBJ2-7; TRBD2 agrees at 8 bases. J gave up 0 bases and V 10 bases, and 5 bases lay outside the gene matches. This CDR3 comprises 13 residues. CDR1 is MNHNS and CDR2 is SASEGT in the germline V gene. The CDR3 protein is CATRRGASYEQYF. CDR3 DNA: TGTGCCACGAGGCGGGGGGCCTCCTACGAGCAGTACTTC.

The rearrangement joins TRBV10-1 to TRBJ2-2; 9 nucleotides line up with TRBD1. The CDR3 is 14 residues long. CDR1 and CDR2 from the germline V gene are WNHNN and SYGVQD (reference sequence). V was pared by 10 bases and J by 1 base, with 4 bases of the junction left unmatched. The CDR3 loop is CATGTGKNTGELFF. The CDR3 bases are TGCGCCACCGGGACAGGGAAGAACACCGGGGAGCTGTTTTTT.

The V and J genes are TRBV29-1 and TRBJ2-3; 10 bases fit TRBD2. J gave up 3 bases and V 0 bases, and 3 bases lay outside the gene matches. The CDR3 runs to 15 residues. The germline V gene encodes CDR1 SQVTM and CDR2 ANQGSEA. This chain's CDR3 is CSVEDPSGGTDTQYF. CDR3 in DNA: TGCAGCGTTGAAGATCCTAGCGGGGGAACAGATACGCAGTATTTT.

This clone is a singleton in its sample. V and J are TRBV9 and TRBJ2-1; maybe TRBD1 (7 bases). The CDR3 is 12 residues long. V was cut by 4 bases and J by 8 bases, with 10 bases left in between. Looked up from germline, CDR1 is SGDLS and CDR2 is YYNGEE. CDR3 sequence (DNA): TGTGCCAGCAGCCCCAGGGGGGATGAGCAGTTCTTC. The encoded protein is CASSPRGDEQFF.

The gene calls are TRBV10-3 and TRBJ2-5; 10 bases agree with TRBD1. Trimming took 1 base from V and 2 from J; bases not matched to a gene: 7. This CDR3 region has 17 residues. Germline-derived CDR1 and CDR2 are ENHRY and SYGVKD. As DNA, the CDR3 is TGTGCCATCAGTGAGTTCGGACAGGGGGTTGGGCAAGAGACCCAGTACTTC. Its protein is CAISEFGQGVGQETQYF.